This T cell receptor beta chain was recorded in a study of PD-1 blockade in classical Hodgkin lymphoma. V trimming: 2 bases; J trimming: 4 bases; junction bases outside the gene matches: 7. The CDR3 runs 15 residues. The germline gives CDR1 SEHNR, CDR2 FQNEAQ (reference sequence). The study, taken as a whole, reports: Partial responders and progressors had significantly lower baseline TCR diversity. The study reported lower baseline TCR diversity in newly diagnosed patients than in healthy donors. Whereas CD4+ TCR diversity had risen significantly by C4D1, CD8+ TCR diversity had not. Initiation of nivolumab under 1 year after ASCT led to exclusion of patients.

Noted time point: cycle 4 day 1 (C4D1), after more than five weeks of nivolumab. Following autologous stem cell transplantation, relapse occurred in every patient, and exposure to brentuximab vedotin varied. Data came from immunoSEQ multiplex PCR; TCRdb stores just in-frame clones and leaves some out. The data contain about 50,000 clones, about three quarters of them seen just once; the ten biggest clones take up approximately 12%. Turning to this clone: As yet, its antigen is unknown.

The specimen comprised peripheral blood mononuclear cells (PBMCs), sampled before the fourth cycle of nivolumab. The clonotype comes from a human donor with classical Hodgkin lymphoma. The chain employs TRBV7-9 and TRBJ1-2, with 7 positions matching TRBD1. CDR3 coding DNA: TGTGCCAGCAGCTTAAAAGACAGGGTCTTCTATGGCTACACCTTC. This translates into CASSLKDRVFYGYTF.